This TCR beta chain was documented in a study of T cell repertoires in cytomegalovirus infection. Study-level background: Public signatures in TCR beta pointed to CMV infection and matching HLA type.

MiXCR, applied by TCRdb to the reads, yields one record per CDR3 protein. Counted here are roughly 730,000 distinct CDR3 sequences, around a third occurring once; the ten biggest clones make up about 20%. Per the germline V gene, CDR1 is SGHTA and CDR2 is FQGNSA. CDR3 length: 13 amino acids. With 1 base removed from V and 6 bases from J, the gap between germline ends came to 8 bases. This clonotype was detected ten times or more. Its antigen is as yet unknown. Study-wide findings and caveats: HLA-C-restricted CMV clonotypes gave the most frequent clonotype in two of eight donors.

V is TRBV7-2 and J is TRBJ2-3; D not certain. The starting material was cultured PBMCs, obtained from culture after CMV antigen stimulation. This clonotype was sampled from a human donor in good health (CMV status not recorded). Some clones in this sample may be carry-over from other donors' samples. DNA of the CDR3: TGTGCCAGCAGCTTAGACCTTAGCGATACGCAGTATTTT. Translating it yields CASSLDLSDTQYF.